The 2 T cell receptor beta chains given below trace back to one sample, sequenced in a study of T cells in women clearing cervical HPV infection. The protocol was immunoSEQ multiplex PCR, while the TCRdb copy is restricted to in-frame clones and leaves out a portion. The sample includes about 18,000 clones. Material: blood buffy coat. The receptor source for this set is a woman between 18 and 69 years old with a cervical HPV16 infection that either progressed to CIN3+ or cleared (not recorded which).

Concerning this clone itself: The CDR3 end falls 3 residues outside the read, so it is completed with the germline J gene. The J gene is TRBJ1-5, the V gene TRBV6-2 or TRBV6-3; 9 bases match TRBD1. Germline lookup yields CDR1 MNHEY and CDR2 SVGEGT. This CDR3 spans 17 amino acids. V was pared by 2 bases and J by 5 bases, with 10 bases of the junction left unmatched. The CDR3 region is CASSYLRQGGLYQPQHF. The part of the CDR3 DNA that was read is TGTGCCAGCAGTTACCTAAGACAGGGGGGTCTATATCAGCCC.

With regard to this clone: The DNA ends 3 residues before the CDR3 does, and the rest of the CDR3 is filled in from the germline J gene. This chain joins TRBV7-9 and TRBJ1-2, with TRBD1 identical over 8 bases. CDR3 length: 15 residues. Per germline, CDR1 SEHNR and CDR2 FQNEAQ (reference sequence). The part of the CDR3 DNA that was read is TGTGCCAGCAGTCATAACCGACAGGGGCGGGAGGGC. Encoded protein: CASSHNRQGREG. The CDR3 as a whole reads CASSHNRQGREGYTF.